Shown below are 12 T cell receptor beta chains from a single sample sequenced in a study of T-cell memory formation after mild COVID-19. TCRdb used MiXCR to reprocess the 5' RACE reads, holding one entry per CDR3 protein. The sample has about 560,000 distinct CDR3 sequences; about 20% are singletons. The sample comprised PBMCs or a T cell subset sorted from them (not recorded which). These receptors were collected from an adult woman who had mild COVID-19 (a few samples of this study predate the infection). Cell type and time point are not known.

The chain employs TRBV5-1 and TRBJ1-2, with TRBD1 identical over 7 bases. After removal of 0 bases from V and 4 bases from J, the junction contained 3 bases not matched to a gene. This CDR3 has 14 amino acids. Germline CDR1 and CDR2: SGHRS and YFSETQ. CDR3 coding DNA: TGCGCCAGCAGCTTGGAGGGGGCGCTCTATGGCTACACCTTC. Translated, it gives CASSLEGALYGYTF.

The chain carries TRBV6-6 and TRBJ1-1; D gene ambiguous. Trimming removed 6 bases from V and 2 bases from J, with 13 bases in between. The CDR3 length is 14 residues. The germline CDR1 and CDR2 sequences are MNHNY and SVGAGI (reference sequence). CDR3 loop: CASRGEGINTEAFF. CDR3 nucleotides: TGTGCCAGCAGGGGAGAAGGCATTAACACTGAAGCTTTCTTT.

There are a few counts of this clonotype. The chain links TRBV5-6 to TRBJ2-3; no clear D. The V gene lost 1 base and the J gene lost 2 bases, with 17 bases spanning the gap. Germline CDR1 SGHDT, CDR2 YYEEEE. The CDR3 totals 17 residues. The CDR3 reads CASSLPGSFVYTDTQYF. CDR3 coding DNA: TGTGCCAGCAGCTTGCCCGGTAGTTTCGTCTACACAGATACGCAGTATTTT.

The rearrangement uses TRBV20-1 and TRBJ2-7; maybe TRBD2 (5 bases). The V end was cut by 6 bases, the J end by 4 bases, with 16 bases between. CDR3 length equals 13 residues. Germline assignment: CDR1 DFQATT and CDR2 SNEGSKA (reference sequence). CDR3 region: CSAPMLEGYEQYF. CDR3 nucleotide sequence: TGCAGTGCGCCGATGCTAGAGGGTTACGAGCAGTACTTC.

This clonotype was picked up a small number of times. The V gene is TRBV3-1, the J gene TRBJ1-1; the D gene is possibly TRBD1 (5 bases). From germline, CDR1 is LGHDT and CDR2 YNNKEL (reference sequence). This CDR3 has 14 amino acids. The ends were cut back, 0 bases at V and 3 bases at J, with 8 bases in the middle. The DNA of the CDR3 is TGTGCCAGCAGCCAAGACGCGGGGGACACTGAAGCTTTCTTT. This codes for CASSQDAGDTEAFF.

The genes are TRBV6-6 and TRBJ1-1; D is uncertain. This CDR3 spans 12 amino acids. Germline V lookup: CDR1 MNHNY, CDR2 SVGAGI (reference sequence). Between the trimmed V and J ends, which lost 4 bases and 4 bases, there was a span of 7 bases. CDR3 amino acids: CASSSLITEAFF. The CDR3 nucleotides are TGTGCCAGCAGTTCCCTTATCACTGAAGCTTTCTTT.

This clonotype showed up many times. This rearrangement joins TRBV6-5 to TRBJ2-7, with 7 bases identical to TRBD1. The CDR3 is made up of 13 amino acids. J was trimmed by 2 bases and V by 2 bases; bases with no gene match: 0. The germline V gene has CDR1 MNHEY and CDR2 SVGAGI. The CDR3 here is CASSYDRAYEQYF. The CDR3 bases are TGTGCCAGCAGTTACGACAGGGCCTACGAGCAGTACTTC.

The J gene is TRBJ1-2, the V gene TRBV29-1; no definite D call. The CDR3 has 9 residues. Germline assignment: CDR1 SQVTM and CDR2 ANQGSEA. V was cut by 6 bases and J by 8 bases, with 7 bases left in between. CDR3 DNA: TGCAGCGTGGGTTCAGGCTACACCTTC. Protein product: CSVGSGYTF.

V is TRBV14 and J is TRBJ1-2, with D maybe TRBD1 (6 bases). The CDR3 is 17 residues long. Trimming left V 0 bases short and J 6 bases short, with 20 bases between. CDR1 is SGHDN and CDR2 is FVKESK in the germline V gene. The CDR3 sequence: CASSQDRRGRGWNGYTF. CDR3 DNA sequence: TGTGCCAGCAGCCAAGATCGCAGGGGCAGGGGTTGGAATGGCTACACCTTC.

The rearrangement joins TRBV7-9 to TRBJ1-5; a weak D match, TRBD1 (6 bases). This CDR3 has 14 residues. V dropped 5 bases and J dropped 7 bases, with 15 bases sitting between them. The germline V gene has CDR1 SEHNR and CDR2 FQNEAQ (reference sequence). CDR3 DNA sequence: TGTGCCAGCAGCGCATCTATGGGGGGCCAGCCCCAGCATTTT. Protein product: CASSASMGGQPQHF. Full variable domain (rest looked up from reference TRBV7-9 and TRBJ1-5): DTGVSQNPRHKITKRGQNVTFRCDPISEHNRLYWYRQTLGQGPEFLTYFQNEAQLEKSRLLSDRFSAERPKGSFSTLEIQRTEQGDSAMYLCASSASMGGQPQHFGDGTRLSIL.

This clonotype appeared a few times. The V call is TRBV20-1, the J call TRBJ1-5, with no clear D. This CDR3 comprises 17 residues. V was trimmed by 0 bases and J by 5 bases, leaving 20 bases between them. CDR1 DFQATT and CDR2 SNEGSKA come from the germline V gene (reference sequence). The CDR3 is CSARELGRQVIDQPQHF. CDR3 nucleotide sequence: TGCAGTGCTAGAGAACTCGGCCGGCAGGTCATCGATCAGCCCCAGCATTTT.

The chain carries TRBV24-1 and TRBJ2-2; D is perhaps TRBD2 (6 bases). There are 14 residues in the CDR3. The V gene's germline CDR1 is KGHDR and CDR2 SFDVKD. V shed 6 bases and J shed 5 bases, with 12 bases lying between them. The CDR3 nucleotides are TGTGCCACCAGTTTTGCAGGGAGGACCGGGGAGCTGTTTTTT. The encoded protein is CATSFAGRTGELFF.